This entry lists 18 T cell receptor beta chains sequenced from one sample in a study of blood T cell repertoires in COVID-19. Method: immunoSEQ multiplex PCR; TCRdb's copy keeps in-frame clones and lacks some. The data hold 150,000 to 200,000 clones, with 70% to 90% observed a single time. Sequenced sample: peripheral blood. All receptors derive from a woman older than 75 with COVID-19, enrolled during active disease.

The chain has TRBV5-1 and TRBJ2-5; 8 bases map to TRBD2. This CDR3 contains 15 residues. Germline V lookup: CDR1 SGHRS, CDR2 YFSETQ. The J segment lost 5 bases and the V segment lost 4 bases, leaving 10 bases of the junction unmatched. The CDR3 region has the DNA TGCGCCAGCAGCATACTATCAGCGGGGGAGGAGACCCAGTACTTC. Protein sequence: CASSILSAGEETQYF.

This chain joins TRBV23-1 and TRBJ2-3; 7 positions agree with TRBD2. TRBV23-1 is reported as an ORF; its role is uncertain. The CDR3 covers 15 residues. Trimming took 11 bases from V and 0 from J; bases not matched to a gene: 11. The DNA for the CDR3 is TGCGCCGCGCAGCGGGGAAGACTTAGCACAGATACGCAGTATTTT. It yields the protein CAAQRGRLSTDTQYF.

The chain carries TRBV5-1 and TRBJ1-2, with a weak D call TRBD1 (6 bases). The germline V gene has CDR1 SGHRS and CDR2 YFSETQ. CDR3 length equals 13 residues. V lost 4 bases and J 8 bases, leaving 15 bases between the germline ends. CDR3 DNA sequence: TGCGCCAGCAGCCCAGGGGCCCAGGAAGGCTACACCTTC. Translating it yields CASSPGAQEGYTF.

V is TRBV5-8 and J is TRBJ1-2, with D perhaps TRBD1 (5 bases). The V end was cut by 3 bases, the J end by 6 bases, with 9 bases between. The CDR3 runs 12 residues. CDR1 is SGHTS, CDR2 YDEGEE, per germline. The CDR3 DNA reads TGTGCCAGCAGCTGGCGACAGCATGGCTACACCTTC. Protein: CASSWRQHGYTF.

The chain joins TRBV10-3 to TRBJ2-6; perhaps TRBD1 as D (6 bases). CDR3 length: 16 amino acids. Germline assignment: CDR1 ENHRY and CDR2 SYGVKD. The V gene lost 10 bases and the J gene lost 0 bases, with 16 bases spanning the gap. The CDR3 region is CATRQASSSGANVLTF. CDR3 DNA sequence: TGTGCCACTCGACAGGCCAGTTCCTCTGGGGCCAACGTCCTGACTTTC.

The chain links TRBV5-1 to TRBJ1-2; 7 bases match TRBD1. CDR3 length: 13 amino acids. V dropped 4 bases and J dropped 7; count of bases not matched to a gene: 7. Germline V gives CDR1 SGHRS, CDR2 YFSETQ. CDR3 sequence (DNA): TGCGCCAGCAGCCTAGGACAGGCAGGTGGCTACACCTTC. It codes for CASSLGQAGGYTF. Full variable domain (missing parts from reference TRBV5-1 and TRBJ1-2): KAGVTQTPRYLIKTRGQQVTLSCSPISGHRSVSWYQQTPGQGLQFLFEYFSETQRNKGNFPGRFSGRQFSNSRSEMNVSTLELGDSALYLCASSLGQAGGYTFGSGTRLTVV.

The chain has TRBV2 and TRBJ2-2; perhaps TRBD2 as D (6 bases). The CDR3 has 13 amino acids. CDR1 is SNHLY, CDR2 FYNNEI, per germline. With 7 bases removed from V and 4 bases from J, the gap between germline ends came to 10 bases. CDR3 amino acids: CASTREATGELFF. The CDR3 DNA sequence: TGTGCCAGCACTAGGGAGGCCACCGGGGAGCTGTTTTTT.

The J gene is TRBJ1-1, the V gene TRBV11-2; TRBD1 aligns across 8 bases. J was trimmed by 6 bases and V by 5 bases; bases with no gene match: 8. Germline values: CDR1 SGHAT, CDR2 FQNNGV. This CDR3 contains 14 residues. DNA for the CDR3: TGTGCCAGCAGCCCTCGACAGGGGCTCCCTGAAGCTTTCTTT. It codes for CASSPRQGLPEAFF.

This clone turned up a few times. The chain is built from TRBV28 and TRBJ1-5; no definite D call. The CDR3 spans 14 residues. The germline V gene has CDR1 MDHEN and CDR2 SYDVKM. Trimming removed 2 bases from V and 3 bases from J, with 8 bases in between. The CDR3 DNA sequence: TGTGCCAGCAGTTTAAGAACAGACAATCAGCCCCAGCATTTT. It encodes CASSLRTDNQPQHF.

The gene calls are TRBV7-6 and TRBJ2-2; possible D gene TRBD2, 5 bases. This CDR3 region has 16 residues. Germline V CDR1 and CDR2: SGHVS, FNYEAQ. The V gene lost 7 bases and the J gene lost 8 bases, with 23 bases spanning the gap. The DNA of the CDR3 is TGTGCCAGCACCAGCCGGGGAGCGGAGTTCCGTGGGGAGCTGTTTTTT. This translates into CASTSRGAEFRGELFF.

The chain carries TRBV27 and TRBJ2-1; no reliable D call. Trimming cost V 11 bases and J 1 base, with 18 bases left between them. In germline, CDR1 is MNHEY, CDR2 SMNVEV (reference sequence). CDR3 length equals 15 residues. The DNA for the CDR3 is TGTGCCCCCCTTCTGTCCACCGGGTCCTACAATGAGCAGTTCTTC. Translation gives CAPLLSTGSYNEQFF.

This chain uses TRBV5-4 with TRBJ2-6; tentative D call: TRBD2 (7 bases). Germline values: CDR1 SGHNT, CDR2 YYREEE (reference sequence). The CDR3 length is 16 residues. The germline V and J ends were trimmed by 4 bases and 3 bases, with 14 bases remaining between them. The CDR3, as DNA: TGTGCCAGCAGCAAGGGGGGGGCGCTTGGGGCCAACGTCCTGACTTTC. It yields the protein CASSKGGALGANVLTF.

V gene TRBV7-9 combines with J gene TRBJ1-1; D unclear. This CDR3 has 15 residues. The germline V and J ends were trimmed by 1 base and 3 bases, with 12 bases remaining between them. CDR1 and CDR2 (germline): SEHNR, FQNEAQ (reference sequence). DNA for the CDR3: TGTGCCAGCAGCTTAGGGCCAGGCAGAGACACTGAAGCTTTCTTT. This encodes CASSLGPGRDTEAFF.

This rearrangement joins TRBV27 to TRBJ1-1; TRBD1 agrees at 7 bases. Germline CDR1 MNHEY, CDR2 SMNVEV (reference sequence). The CDR3 extends over 14 amino acids. The ends lost 5 bases at V and 2 bases at J; junction bases unmatched: 5. The CDR3 loop reads CASSVQGLNTEAFF. The CDR3 DNA follows: TGTGCCAGCAGTGTACAGGGGTTAAACACTGAAGCTTTCTTT.

The V gene is TRBV7-6, the J gene TRBJ1-5, with no clear D. V was shortened by 1 base and J by 6 bases, with 13 bases between the two germline ends. The length of the CDR3 is 15 residues. Germline CDR1 and CDR2: SGHVS and FNYEAQ. CDR3 loop: CASSLDEGWTQPQHF. CDR3 in DNA: TGTGCCAGCAGCTTAGATGAGGGCTGGACTCAGCCCCAGCATTTT.

V usage is TRBV18 and J usage is TRBJ2-3; no clear D. V was pared by 5 bases and J by 8 bases, with 14 bases between. Germline V CDR1 and CDR2: KGHSH, LQKENI. This CDR3 contains 13 residues. CDR3 sequence (DNA): TGTGCCAGCTCAGGGCGAGTTGGTGGTACGCAGTATTTT. This codes for CASSGRVGGTQYF. Full variable domain (rest looked up from reference TRBV18 and TRBJ2-3): NAGVMQNPRHLVRRRGQEARLRCSPMKGHSHVYWYRQLPEEGLKFMVYLQKENIIDESGMPKERFSAEFPKEGPSILRIQQVVRGDSAAYFCASSGRVGGTQYFGPGTRLTVL.

The genes are TRBV19 and TRBJ2-5; 9 bases align to TRBD2. CDR1 LNHDA and CDR2 SQIVND come from the germline V gene (reference sequence). There are 18 residues in the CDR3. The junction had 15 bases not matched to a gene; V was cut back by 1 base and J by 6 bases. The CDR3 loop is CASSIARVSRGGPKTQYF. CDR3 sequence (DNA): TGTGCCAGTAGTATAGCTAGGGTCTCGCGGGGGGGGCCGAAGACCCAGTACTTC.

This clone appeared a few times. The V gene is TRBV2, the J gene TRBJ1-4; TRBD1 matches at 9 bases. The CDR3 contains 14 residues. V was clipped by 5 bases and J by 5 bases; unmatched bases: 3. Germline values: CDR1 SNHLY, CDR2 FYNNEI. The DNA of the CDR3 is TGTGCCAGCAGTTGGGGGACAGGGAATGAAAAACTGTTTTTT. Translating gives CASSWGTGNEKLFF.